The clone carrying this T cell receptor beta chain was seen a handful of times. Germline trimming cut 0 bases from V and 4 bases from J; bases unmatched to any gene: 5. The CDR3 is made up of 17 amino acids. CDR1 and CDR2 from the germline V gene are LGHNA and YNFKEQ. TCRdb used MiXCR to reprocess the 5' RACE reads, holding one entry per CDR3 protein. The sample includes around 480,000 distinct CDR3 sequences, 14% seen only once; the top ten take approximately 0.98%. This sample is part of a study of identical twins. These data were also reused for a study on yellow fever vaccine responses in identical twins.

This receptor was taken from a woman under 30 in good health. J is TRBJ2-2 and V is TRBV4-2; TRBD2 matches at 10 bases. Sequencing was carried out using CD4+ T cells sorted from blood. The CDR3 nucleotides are TGTGCCAGCAGCCAAGATCGGGCTAGCGGGAGCACCGGGGAGCTGTTTTTT. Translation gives CASSQDRASGSTGELFF.